This T cell receptor beta chain was obtained from a study of OX40 agonist ivuxolimab in advanced cancers. Overall study context: A diagnosis of hepatocellular carcinoma, melanoma, renal cell or head and neck cancer was present in dose-escalation patients. Three patients responded partially, comprising one with hepatocellular carcinoma and two with cutaneous melanoma.

Profiled with immunoSEQ multiplex PCR; TCRdb holds only in-frame clones, not every one. This table holds some 20,000 clones, 65% to 90% found once. This clone was detected a few times. Its antigen is not known. Overall study results and limits: Low normalized T-cell clonal expansion was also seen in some nonresponders.

The CDR3 is made up of 16 amino acids. Trimming left V 2 bases short and J 2 bases short, with 15 bases between. Per the germline V gene, CDR1 is SQVTM and CDR2 is ANQGSEA. Blood sampling was done at baseline, cycle 4 day 1, and cycle 7 day 1. This sequence originates from an adult with an advanced solid tumor such as melanoma, head and neck, liver or kidney cancer. This chain joins TRBV29-1 and TRBJ2-2; no clear D gene. Sample: CD4+ or CD8+ T cells sorted from blood, taken in a trial of the OX40 agonist ivuxolimab. Written as DNA, the CDR3 is TGCAGCGTTGAACCGGCAGTTGGCCGAAACACCGGGGAGCTGTTTTTT. It encodes CSVEPAVGRNTGELFF.